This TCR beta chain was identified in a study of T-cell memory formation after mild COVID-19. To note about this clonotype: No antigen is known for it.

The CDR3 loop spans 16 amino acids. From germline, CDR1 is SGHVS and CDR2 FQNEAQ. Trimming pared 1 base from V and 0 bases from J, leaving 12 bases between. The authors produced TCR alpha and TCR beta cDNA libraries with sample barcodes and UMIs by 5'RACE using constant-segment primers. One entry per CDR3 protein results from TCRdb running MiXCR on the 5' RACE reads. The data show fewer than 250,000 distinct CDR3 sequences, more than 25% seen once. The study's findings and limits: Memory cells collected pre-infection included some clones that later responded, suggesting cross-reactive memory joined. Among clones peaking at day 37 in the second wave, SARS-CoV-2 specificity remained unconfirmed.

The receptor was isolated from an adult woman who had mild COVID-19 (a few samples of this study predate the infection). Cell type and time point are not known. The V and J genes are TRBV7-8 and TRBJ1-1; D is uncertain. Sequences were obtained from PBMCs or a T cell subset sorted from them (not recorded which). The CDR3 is CASSLGVGFMNTEAFF. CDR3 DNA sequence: TGTGCCAGCAGCTTAGGAGTAGGTTTCATGAACACTGAAGCTTTCTTT. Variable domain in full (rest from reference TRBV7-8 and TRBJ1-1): GAGVSQSPRYKVAKRGQDVALRCDPISGHVSLFWYQQALGQGPEFLTYFQNEAQLDKSGLPSDRFFAERPEGSVSTLKIQRTQQEDSAVYLCASSLGVGFMNTEAFFGQGTRLTVV.